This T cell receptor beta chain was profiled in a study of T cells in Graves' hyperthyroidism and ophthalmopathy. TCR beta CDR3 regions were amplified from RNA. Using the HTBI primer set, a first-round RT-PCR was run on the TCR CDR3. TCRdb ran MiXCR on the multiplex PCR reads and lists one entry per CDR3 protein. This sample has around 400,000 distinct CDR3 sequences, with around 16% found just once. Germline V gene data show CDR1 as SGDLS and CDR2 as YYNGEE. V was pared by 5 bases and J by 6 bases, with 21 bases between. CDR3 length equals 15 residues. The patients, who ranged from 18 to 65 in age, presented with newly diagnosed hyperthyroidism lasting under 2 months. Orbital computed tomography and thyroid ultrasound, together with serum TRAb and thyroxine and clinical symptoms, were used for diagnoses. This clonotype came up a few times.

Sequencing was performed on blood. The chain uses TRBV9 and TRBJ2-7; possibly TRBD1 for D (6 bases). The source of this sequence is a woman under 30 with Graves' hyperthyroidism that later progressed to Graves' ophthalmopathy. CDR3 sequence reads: CASSTYGTPRGEQYF. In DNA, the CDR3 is TGTGCCAGCAGTACGTACGGGACACCTCGAGGCGAGCAGTACTTC.